Following are 11 T cell receptor beta chains from one sample sequenced in a study of T cells in localized non-small cell lung cancer. Sequencing was performed with immunoSEQ multiplex PCR; in TCRdb, only in-frame clones are kept and a portion is missing. The profile covers 45,000 to 65,000 clones, with 60% to 85% appearing a single time and about 4% taken by the ten largest. The material sequenced was PBMCs, taken before any cancer treatment. The source of these receptors is a woman aged 35-75 years with stage II lung adenocarcinoma.

This rearrangement joins TRBV6-6 to TRBJ1-3; TRBD1 matches 7 bases. CDR3 size: 13 residues. Germline V CDR1 and CDR2: MNHNY, SVGAGI (reference sequence). Losses at the gene ends were 8 bases for V and 6 bases for J; bases not matched to a gene: 7. The CDR3 bases are TGTGCCAGCGAAACAGGGGCAGAAAACACCATATATTTT. Amino acid sequence: CASETGAENTIYF.

The chain links TRBV25-1 to TRBJ2-2; 7 nucleotides match TRBD1. CDR3 length: 16 amino acids. The germline CDR1 and CDR2 sequences are MGHDK and SYGVNS. The V gene end was trimmed by 6 bases and the J gene end by 0 bases; junction bases not matched to a gene: 7. The CDR3 protein is CASRDPGTANTGELFF. In DNA form, the CDR3 reads TGTGCCAGCAGAGATCCCGGGACAGCGAACACCGGGGAGCTGTTTTTT.

The chain couples TRBV4-1 to TRBJ2-7; maybe TRBD2 (5 bases). The CDR3 is made up of 16 amino acids. Trimming shortened V by 4 bases and J by 2 bases, and 18 bases separated the two germline ends. Germline CDR1 and CDR2: MGHRA and YSYEKL. The CDR3 sequence is CASSLEGPATPYEQYF. CDR3 nucleotide sequence: TGCGCCAGCAGCCTCGAGGGTCCTGCGACACCCTACGAGCAGTACTTC.

V and J are TRBV27 and TRBJ2-1; D is possibly TRBD1 (5 bases). The CDR3 loop spans 15 amino acids. Germline lookup yields CDR1 MNHEY and CDR2 SMNVEV (reference sequence). Trimming took 3 bases from V and 0 from J, leaving 9 bases between them. This CDR3 is CASSLTANSYNEQFF. The CDR3 nucleotides read TGTGCCAGCAGTTTGACAGCTAACTCCTACAATGAGCAGTTCTTC.

In its sample, this clone ranks as medium-sized. The V and J genes are TRBV19 and TRBJ1-1; weak D call: TRBD1 (5 bases). Germline V gene lookup returns CDR1 LNHDA and CDR2 SQIVND (reference sequence). The CDR3 is made up of 15 amino acids. V was trimmed by 3 bases and J by 1 base, leaving 12 bases between them. The CDR3, as DNA: TGTGCCAGTAGTATCTCGGGGCCTAGGAACACTGAAGCTTTCTTT. Its translation: CASSISGPRNTEAFF.

This rearrangement joins TRBV6-5 to TRBJ1-2, with 7 bases fitting TRBD1. The germline CDR1 and CDR2 sequences are MNHEY and SVGAGI. The CDR3 covers 15 residues. With V trimmed by 5 bases and J by 5 bases, 11 bases remained unmatched. CDR3: CASSPATGRRYGYTF. The CDR3 DNA reads as TGTGCCAGCAGTCCGGCGACAGGGCGGCGGTATGGCTACACCTTC.

The chain is built from TRBV19 and TRBJ2-5; 10 bases match TRBD2. The CDR3 sequence is 16 residues long. J lost 4 bases, V lost 5 bases, and 10 bases had no gene match. CDR1 and CDR2 from the germline V gene are LNHDA and SQIVND (reference sequence). Here the CDR3 reads CASSFLSGGAGETQYF. The CDR3 DNA reads TGTGCCAGTAGTTTCCTCAGCGGGGGGGCCGGAGAGACCCAGTACTTC.

This clone appeared once. The J gene is TRBJ1-3, the V gene TRBV28, with D uncertain. This CDR3 has 15 residues. V lost 6 bases to trimming and J lost 4 bases, with 16 bases between them. Germline CDR1 is MDHEN and CDR2 is SYDVKM. The CDR3 here is CASSSLEIGGNTIYF. The CDR3 DNA reads TGTGCCAGCAGCTCTCTGGAGATCGGAGGAAACACCATATATTTT.

The V gene is TRBV6-1, the J gene TRBJ1-2; 11 nucleotides agree with TRBD1. The CDR3 is 14 residues long. Per germline, CDR1 MNHNS and CDR2 SASEGT. V was pared by 5 bases and J by 5 bases, with 4 bases of the junction left unmatched. The CDR3 DNA reads as TGTGCCAGCAGTCCAGGGACAGGGGGGTATGGCTACACCTTC. It codes for CASSPGTGGYGYTF.

This sequence joins TRBV10-3 and TRBJ2-2, with 14 bases identical to TRBD2. V trimming: 7 bases; J trimming: 0 bases; junction bases outside the gene matches: 7. This CDR3 spans 18 amino acids. The germline V gene encodes CDR1 ENHRY and CDR2 SYGVKD. The DNA of the CDR3 is TGTGCCATCAAATTAAGGACTAGCGGGGGGTCGAACACCGGGGAGCTGTTTTTT. Residues: CAIKLRTSGGSNTGELFF.

This chain uses TRBV7-8 with TRBJ1-4, with a possible D match to TRBD1 (6 bases). Germline V gene sequence: CDR1 SGHVS, CDR2 FQNEAQ. Trimming removed 4 bases from V and 8 bases from J, with 14 bases in between. This CDR3 contains 14 residues. CDR3 sequence (DNA): TGTGCCAGCAGCTCACAGGGCGGTTGGGAAAAACTGTTTTTT. Its translation is CASSSQGGWEKLFF.